Listed here are 32 T cell receptor beta chains from one sample, sequenced in a study of primary melanoma T cells and metastatic recurrence. The assay was immunoSEQ multiplex PCR, and TCRdb's table has in-frame clones only and misses some. The table shows some 710 clones, with about nine tenths occurring only once. Sequenced material: melanoma tumor tissue. These receptors were taken from a human donor with melanoma.

V is TRBV6-8 and J is TRBJ1-2, with TRBD1 matching over 7 bases. Germline CDR1 MNHGY, CDR2 SAAAGT. The CDR3 has 13 residues. V was pared by 6 bases and J by 4 bases, with 5 bases of the junction left unmatched. This CDR3 is CASRRDSTYGYTF. Here the CDR3 DNA reads TGTGCCAGCAGACGGGACAGTACCTATGGCTACACCTTC.

This clone has more than one count but fewer than ten. This chain uses TRBV30 with TRBJ1-3, with D possibly being TRBD1 (5 bases). The CDR3 has 12 residues. Germline assignment: CDR1 GTSNPN and CDR2 SVGIG (reference sequence). V shed 8 bases and J shed 4 bases, with 12 bases lying between them. The CDR3 sequence: CARGFRGNTIYF. In DNA form, the CDR3 reads TGTGCCAGGGGTTTTCGAGGAAACACCATATATTTT.

The rearrangement uses TRBV6-8 and TRBJ2-1, with 9 bases fitting TRBD1. J was trimmed by 3 bases and V by 6 bases; bases with no gene match: 9. The CDR3 loop spans 16 amino acids. Looked up from germline, CDR1 is MNHGY and CDR2 is SAAAGT. The DNA for the CDR3 is TGTGCCAGCAGGGCCAGGACAGGGGTGAACTACAATGAGCAGTTCTTC. Amino acids: CASRARTGVNYNEQFF.

The chain recombines TRBV14 with TRBJ1-4; 10 bases agree with TRBD1. The CDR3 spans 15 residues. Per germline, CDR1 SGHDN and CDR2 FVKESK. V lost 1 base, J lost 10 bases, and 6 bases stayed unmatched. In DNA, the CDR3 is TGTGCCAGCAGCCAAGGGGGACAGGGGTCGGGAAAACTGTTTTTT. Translation: CASSQGGQGSGKLFF.

V usage is TRBV6-8 and J usage is TRBJ2-1; 8 nucleotides agree with TRBD2. V lost 5 bases to trimming and J lost 7 bases; unmatched junction nucleotides: 10. CDR3 size: 15 residues. The germline V gene has CDR1 MNHGY and CDR2 SAAAGT. The CDR3 DNA follows: TGTGCCAGCAGTCCCCGGGGGGGCCTGGTTAATGAGCAGTTCTTC. This codes for CASSPRGGLVNEQFF.

V and J are TRBV18 and TRBJ2-5; D not resolved. Germline V lookup: CDR1 KGHSH, CDR2 LQKENI. V lost 3 bases and J 5 bases, leaving 7 bases between the germline ends. The CDR3 totals 12 residues. CDR3 coding DNA: TGTGCCAGCTCACCCTCCTGGGAGACCCAGTACTTC. Its protein product is CASSPSWETQYF. Full variable domain (missing parts from reference TRBV18 and TRBJ2-5): NAGVMQNPRHLVRRRGQEARLRCSPMKGHSHVYWYRQLPEEGLKFMVYLQKENIIDESGMPKERFSAEFPKEGPSILRIQQVVRGDSAAYFCASSPSWETQYFGPGTRLLVL.

Here the CDR3 reads CATSRDRAGGTEAFF. CDR3 nucleotide sequence: TGTGCCACCAGCAGGGACAGGGCAGGGGGCACTGAAGCTTTCTTT. The chain recombines TRBV15 with TRBJ1-1, with 8 bases fitting TRBD1. Losses at the gene ends were 3 bases for V and 4 bases for J; bases not matched to a gene: 7. Germline loops: CDR1 LNHNV, CDR2 YYDKDF (reference sequence). The CDR3 runs 15 residues.

This clone was seen just once. V usage is TRBV5-1 and J usage is TRBJ1-1, with 9 bases that match TRBD1. The J segment lost 2 bases and the V segment lost 2 bases, leaving 7 bases of the junction unmatched. From germline, CDR1 is SGHRS and CDR2 YFSETQ. The CDR3 loop spans 16 amino acids. This CDR3 is CASSLHRDRVNTEAFF. DNA for the CDR3: TGCGCCAGCAGCTTACACCGGGACAGGGTTAACACTGAAGCTTTCTTT. Looking up the rest from reference TRBV5-1 and TRBJ1-1 gives the full variable domain: KAGVTQTPRYLIKTRGQQVTLSCSPISGHRSVSWYQQTPGQGLQFLFEYFSETQRNKGNFPGRFSGRQFSNSRSEMNVSTLELGDSALYLCASSLHRDRVNTEAFFGQGTRLTVV.

This clone was counted a few times. J is TRBJ2-3 and V is TRBV25-1, with TRBD2 identical over 11 bases. Germline CDR1 reads MGHDK; CDR2 reads SYGVNS. This CDR3 is built from 17 residues. The ends lost 4 bases at V and 0 bases at J; junction bases unmatched: 6. The CDR3 region is CASSVASGGPSTDTQYF. The CDR3 nucleotides read TGTGCCAGCAGTGTGGCTAGCGGGGGGCCTAGCACAGATACGCAGTATTTT.

The V call is TRBV30, the J call TRBJ2-3; the D call may be TRBD1 or TRBD2 (5 bases each). The germline CDR1 and CDR2 sequences are GTSNPN and SVGIG (reference sequence). This CDR3 contains 18 residues. The ends were cut back, 1 base at V and 4 bases at J, with 24 bases in the middle. The chain's CDR3 is CAWSGPPGPWRWADTQYF. CDR3 DNA: TGTGCCTGGAGTGGGCCACCGGGACCCTGGCGTTGGGCAGATACGCAGTATTTT.

The rearrangement uses TRBV11-3 and TRBJ1-1; 9 nucleotides agree with TRBD1. Germline CDR1 SGHNT, CDR2 YENEEA. The CDR3 runs to 14 residues. J lost 1 base, V lost 5 bases, and 2 bases had no gene match. The CDR3 DNA sequence: TGTGCCAGCAGCACGGGACAGGGGAACACTGAAGCTTTCTTT. As protein: CASSTGQGNTEAFF.

The chain uses TRBV14 and TRBJ1-1, with 7 bases lining up with TRBD1. This CDR3 spans 15 amino acids. V shed 4 bases, J shed 4 bases, and the junction held 9 bases outside the gene matches. Germline assignment: CDR1 SGHDN and CDR2 FVKESK. CDR3 protein: CASSPQGTRATEAFF. The CDR3 DNA sequence: TGTGCCAGCAGCCCACAGGGGACCCGGGCCACTGAAGCTTTCTTT.

The chain joins TRBV15 to TRBJ2-7; D is perhaps TRBD1 (6 bases). The CDR3 has 17 residues. The germline V gene encodes CDR1 LNHNV and CDR2 YYDKDF (reference sequence). V lost 3 bases and J lost 7, with 25 bases in between. The chain's CDR3 is CATSSDQRQVGLREQYF. The CDR3 nucleotides read TGTGCCACCAGCAGCGACCAGAGACAGGTTGGGTTAAGGGAGCAGTACTTC.

The gene calls are TRBV18 and TRBJ1-5, with D unclear. Trimming stripped 3 bases from V and 7 bases from J, with 16 bases between. CDR1 and CDR2 (germline): KGHSH, LQKENI. The CDR3 loop spans 15 amino acids. DNA for the CDR3: TGTGCCAGCTCACCCGGTGAGGGTCCTGGGCAGCCCCAGCATTTT. The encoded protein is CASSPGEGPGQPQHF.

The chain couples TRBV19 to TRBJ1-1, with 8 bases identical to TRBD1. This CDR3 spans 14 amino acids. Trimming at V came to 3 bases and at J to 4 bases, leaving 4 bases not matched to a gene. Germline loops: CDR1 LNHDA, CDR2 SQIVND (reference sequence). The CDR3 protein is CASSIGTGTTEAFF. CDR3 nucleotide sequence: TGTGCCAGTAGTATTGGGACAGGAACCACTGAAGCTTTCTTT.

This chain uses TRBV23-1 with TRBJ2-1; 11 bases line up with TRBD2. TRBV23-1 is classed as an ORF, of uncertain function. The trim removed 6 bases at V and 7 bases at J, leaving 5 bases unmatched. CDR3 length: 14 amino acids. The CDR3 DNA follows: TGCGCCAGCAGCTTCTCTAGCGGGGGGAATGAGCAGTTCTTC. Translating it yields CASSFSSGGNEQFF.

This sequence joins TRBV5-1 and TRBJ1-2; D unresolved. Between the trimmed V and J ends, which lost 0 bases and 4 bases, there was a span of 10 bases. CDR3 length equals 14 residues. CDR1 and CDR2 from the germline V gene are SGHRS and YFSETQ. CDR3 loop: CASSLGAGSYGYTF. CDR3 DNA sequence: TGCGCCAGCAGCTTGGGGGCGGGGTCCTATGGCTACACCTTC.

This rearrangement joins TRBV10-3 to TRBJ2-2, with TRBD1 as a possible D gene (5 bases). The CDR3 length is 16 residues. The V gene's germline CDR1 is ENHRY and CDR2 SYGVKD. V gave up 2 bases and J gave up 1 base, with 11 bases separating them. CDR3 amino acids: CAISEPPTGNTGELFF. In DNA form, the CDR3 reads TGTGCCATCAGTGAGCCCCCCACAGGGAACACCGGGGAGCTGTTTTTT.

V is TRBV11-3 and J is TRBJ2-5, with D maybe TRBD2 (6 bases). V lost 5 bases and J lost 1, with 14 bases in between. CDR3 length: 15 residues. Looked up from germline, CDR1 is SGHNT and CDR2 is YENEEA. As DNA, the CDR3 is TGTGCCAGCAGCCAGGGAGGAGGACTCCAAGAGACCCAGTACTTC. Protein product: CASSQGGGLQETQYF.

V gene TRBV19 combines with J gene TRBJ1-3; the match to TRBD1 covers 9 bases. Germline V gives CDR1 LNHDA, CDR2 SQIVND (reference sequence). This CDR3 region has 13 residues. J lost 10 bases, V lost 7 bases, and 8 bases had no gene match. In DNA form, the CDR3 reads TGTGCCAGTACCACAGGGGGCGGACAAACCATATATTTT. This codes for CASTTGGGQTIYF.

The chain employs TRBV10-2 and TRBJ2-5, with a weak D call TRBD2 (6 bases). This CDR3 is 14 amino acids long. V gave up 7 bases and J gave up 0 bases, with 12 bases separating them. The germline V gene encodes CDR1 WSHSY and CDR2 SAAADI. In DNA, the CDR3 is TGCGCCAGCAAGGAAACGGGGGACCAAGAGACCCAGTACTTC. This codes for CASKETGDQETQYF.

V is TRBV6-8 and J is TRBJ1-5, with D possibly matching TRBD1 (6 bases). V lost 10 bases and J lost 5, with 15 bases in between. Germline CDR1 reads MNHGY; CDR2 reads SAAAGT. The CDR3 extends over 13 amino acids. Here the CDR3 DNA reads TGTGCCACCTCCGGGACACAATATCAGCCCCAGCATTTT. This translates into CATSGTQYQPQHF.

This clone was found a few times. At one of its ends the junction is not consistent with the germline gene, which may arise from a read error. V gene TRBV6-8 combines with J gene TRBJ1-2; D remains ambiguous. The CDR3 runs to 12 residues. Germline V lookup: CDR1 MNHGY, CDR2 SAAAGT. The CDR3 spells CVSSSGNYGYTF. Here the CDR3 DNA reads TGTGTCAGCAGCTCGGGCAACTATGGCTACACCTTC.

The rearrangement uses TRBV11-3 and TRBJ2-1; 9 bases fit TRBD1. This CDR3 has 15 residues. After removal of 5 bases from V and 6 bases from J, the junction contained 8 bases not matched to a gene. Germline lookup yields CDR1 SGHNT and CDR2 YENEEA. The CDR3 DNA sequence: TGTGCCAGCAGCCGGGGACAGGGCGGAGTCAATGAGCAGTTCTTC. It translates to CASSRGQGGVNEQFF.

The J gene is TRBJ1-2, the V gene TRBV6-8; 10 bases agree with TRBD1. V lost 4 bases to trimming and J lost 0 bases; unmatched junction nucleotides: 17. The CDR3 is 20 amino acids. Germline loops: CDR1 MNHGY, CDR2 SAAAGT. DNA of the CDR3: TGTGCCAGCAGTTCCGGGACAGGGGTGTTCCAGGGAAGAGCTAACTATGGCTACACCTTC. Amino acids: CASSSGTGVFQGRANYGYTF.

The CDR3 spells CASSLWLADSYEQYF. The CDR3 coding sequence is TGTGCCAGCAGCTTATGGCTAGCGGATTCCTACGAGCAGTACTTC. The chain carries TRBV7-6 and TRBJ2-7; 7 nucleotides align to TRBD2. Germline V lookup: CDR1 SGHVS, CDR2 FNYEAQ. This CDR3 has 15 amino acids. The J segment lost 1 base and the V segment lost 2 bases, leaving 5 bases of the junction unmatched.

This CDR3 reads CASSMSGGAPVSNQPQHF. The CDR3 nucleotides read TGTGCCAGTAGTATGAGTGGGGGCGCCCCGGTTAGCAATCAGCCCCAGCATTTT. The chain uses TRBV19 and TRBJ1-5, with D possibly being TRBD1 (6 bases). Per the germline V gene, CDR1 is LNHDA and CDR2 is SQIVND (reference sequence). The CDR3 is 18 residues long. V was clipped by 3 bases and J by 0 bases, with 18 bases between them.

The rearrangement uses TRBV15 and TRBJ1-3, with D uncertain. Trimming took 5 bases from V and 0 from J, leaving 17 bases between them. This CDR3 has 17 residues. Germline V lookup: CDR1 LNHNV, CDR2 YYDKDF (reference sequence). The CDR3 is CATSAKLQRVSGNTIYF. The CDR3 DNA reads TGTGCCACCAGCGCCAAACTCCAGCGGGTCTCTGGAAACACCATATATTTT. Complete variable domain (other parts from reference TRBV15 and TRBJ1-3): DAMVIQNPRYQVTQFGKPVTLSCSQTLNHNVMYWYQQKSSQAPKLLFHYYDKDFNNEADTPDNFQSRRPNTSFCFLDIRSPGLGDTAMYLCATSAKLQRVSGNTIYFGEGSWLTVV.

Sample share makes this clone large. The V gene is TRBV11-3, the J gene TRBJ1-2; 7 bases line up with TRBD1. The J segment lost 2 bases and the V segment lost 4 bases, leaving 7 bases of the junction unmatched. The CDR3 extends over 15 amino acids. Germline lookup yields CDR1 SGHNT and CDR2 YENEEA. The CDR3 region is CASSSPPGGNYGYTF. The CDR3, as DNA: TGTGCCAGCAGCTCCCCCCCAGGGGGGAACTATGGCTACACCTTC.

This clone has only one observation. This chain links TRBV6-8 with TRBJ1-6; no reliable D call. In germline, CDR1 is MNHGY, CDR2 SAAAGT. The CDR3 spans 15 residues. The germline V and J ends were trimmed by 7 bases and 7 bases, with 17 bases remaining between them. In DNA, the CDR3 is TGTGCCAGCACCCTTTGGGCGGTTGGCAATTCACCCCTCCACTTT. Its translation is CASTLWAVGNSPLHF.

The V call is TRBV15, the J call TRBJ2-5; D not certain. Germline V gene lookup returns CDR1 LNHNV and CDR2 YYDKDF (reference sequence). The CDR3 is made up of 14 amino acids. Deletions cut 6 bases from V and 5 bases from J, with 16 bases between. The CDR3 sequence is CATSRHAAGETQYF. Here the CDR3 DNA reads TGTGCCACCAGTCGCCACGCGGCTGGCGAGACCCAGTACTTC.

The chain combines TRBV29-1 with TRBJ2-7, with 13 bases that match TRBD2. Germline trimming cut 3 bases from V and 4 bases from J; bases unmatched to any gene: 6. Per germline, CDR1 SQVTM and CDR2 ANQGSEA. The CDR3 is 15 residues long. The CDR3: CSVDGATSGGYEQYF. The CDR3 bases are TGCAGCGTTGACGGGGCGACTAGCGGGGGGTACGAGCAGTACTTC.